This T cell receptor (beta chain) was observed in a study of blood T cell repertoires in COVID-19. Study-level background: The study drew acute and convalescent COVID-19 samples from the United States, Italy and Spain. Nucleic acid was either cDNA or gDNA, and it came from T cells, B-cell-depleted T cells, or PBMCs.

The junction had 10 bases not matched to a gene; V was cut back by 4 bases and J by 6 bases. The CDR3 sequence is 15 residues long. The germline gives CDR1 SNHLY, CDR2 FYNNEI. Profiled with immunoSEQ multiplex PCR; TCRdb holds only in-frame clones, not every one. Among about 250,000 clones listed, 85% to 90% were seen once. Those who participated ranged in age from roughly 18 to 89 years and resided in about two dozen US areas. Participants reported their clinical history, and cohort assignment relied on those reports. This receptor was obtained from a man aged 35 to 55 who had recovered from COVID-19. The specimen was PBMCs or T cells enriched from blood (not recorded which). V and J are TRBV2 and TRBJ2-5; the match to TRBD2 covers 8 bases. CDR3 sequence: CASSVLAGNGKTQYF. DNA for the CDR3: TGTGCCAGCAGTGTGTTAGCGGGAAACGGAAAGACCCAGTACTTC.